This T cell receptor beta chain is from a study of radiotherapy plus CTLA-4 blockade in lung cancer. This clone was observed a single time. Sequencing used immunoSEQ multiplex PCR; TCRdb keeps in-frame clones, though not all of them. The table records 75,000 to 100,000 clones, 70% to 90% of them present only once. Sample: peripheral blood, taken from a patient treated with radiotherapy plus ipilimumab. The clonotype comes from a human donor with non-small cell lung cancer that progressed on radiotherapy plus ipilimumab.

The CDR3 here is CASSLETPLGAGGYTF. The CDR3 DNA sequence: TGTGCCAGCAGCTTAGAAACCCCTTTGGGGGCCGGGGGCTACACCTTC. V gene TRBV11-2 combines with J gene TRBJ1-2; perhaps TRBD1 as D (6 bases). The CDR3 spans 16 residues. V dropped 0 bases and J dropped 8 bases, with 19 bases sitting between them. CDR1 SGHAT and CDR2 FQNNGV come from the germline V gene.